This T cell receptor beta chain comes out of a study of T cells in Graves' hyperthyroidism and ophthalmopathy. Broader study findings: The model identified upcoming ophthalmopathy a median roughly 6 months ahead of onset.

Amplification targeted TCR beta CDR3 regions from RNA transcripts. First-round RT-PCR with HTBI primers amplified the TCR CDR3 region. One entry per CDR3 protein, called by TCRdb with MiXCR from the multiplex PCR reads. This sample yields approximately 300,000 distinct CDR3 sequences, of which roughly 18% are seen a single time; approximately 37% belongs to the top ten. Disease duration was under 3 months in the ophthalmopathy patients, who also had a Clinical Activity Score of at least 3 and a NOSPECS grade of at least 4. About this clonotype itself: Its antigen remains unidentified.

Input material: blood. This sequence was found in a man aged 45-65 years with Graves' ophthalmopathy.

The CDR3 is CASRTGTSGSYEQFF. The CDR3 region has the DNA TGTGCCAGCAGGACCGGGACTAGCGGGAGCTATGAGCAGTTCTTC. This rearrangement joins TRBV12-3 or TRBV12-4 to TRBJ2-1; 14 bases line up with TRBD2. V lost 6 bases and J lost 8; bases outside the gene matches: 6. The CDR3 consists of 15 residues.